This T cell receptor (beta chain) was recovered during a study of CD8+ T cells in alopecia areata. The wider study: Administration of oral tofacitinib to treated patients was at 5 to 10 mg twice daily. Study results and caveats: Against the mouse data, patients shared TCRs less clearly, possibly for HLA reasons. Because of a solitary nonresponder, the connection of baseline CD8+ expansion to response stays uncertain.

V dropped 5 bases and J dropped 2 bases, with 9 bases sitting between them. The CDR3 is made up of 12 amino acids. The V gene's germline CDR1 is GTSNPN and CDR2 SVGIG (reference sequence). Extracted RNA was reverse transcribed, and the resulting cDNA served as sequencing template. Sequenced by immunoSEQ multiplex PCR; TCRdb stores in-frame clones only, minus some. The sample includes fewer than 200,000 clones, approximately 52% seen only once; the top ten take more than 15%. In the case of this clone: Its cognate antigen is unknown.

Treatment noted: oral pan-JAK inhibitor, 5-10 mg twice daily. PBMCs were stained for CD3, CD4 and CD8, and CD4+ and CD8+ T cells were sorted. The specimen comprised CD4+ T cells sorted from blood, sampled between weeks 55 and 65, from a patient treated with tofacitinib. The rearrangement uses TRBV30 and TRBJ1-2; no reliable D call. The receptor was isolated from a human donor with alopecia areata. The CDR3 DNA follows: TGTGCCTGGGACGACGGAAACTATGGCTACACCTTC. It translates to CAWDDGNYGYTF. Complete variable domain (other parts from reference TRBV30 and TRBJ1-2): SQTIHQWPATLVQPVGSPLSLECTVEGTSNPNLYWYRQAAGRGLQLLFYSVGIGQISSEVPQNLSASRPQDRQFILSSKKLLLSDSGFYLCAWDDGNYGYTFGSGTRLTVV.